This TCR beta chain was profiled in a study of blood T cell repertoires in COVID-19. Overall study: Acute and convalescent COVID-19 specimens originated in the United States, Italy and Spain. Nucleic acid was either cDNA or gDNA, and it came from T cells, B-cell-depleted T cells, or PBMCs.

Germline V lookup: CDR1 LGHNA, CDR2 YNFKEQ. The ends were cut back, 6 bases at V and 7 bases at J, with 15 bases in the middle. The CDR3 sequence is 14 residues long. Sequencing was performed with immunoSEQ multiplex PCR; in TCRdb, only in-frame clones are kept and a portion is missing. This table has about 140,000 clones, more than 65% appearing once. This receptor was identified in a woman aged 60-70 years with acute or convalescent COVID-19. Sequenced material: peripheral blood. The chain recombines TRBV4-2 with TRBJ2-2; no firm D call. In DNA, the CDR3 is TGTGCCAGCAGACACCGACCCCCGGGCGGGGAGCTGTTTTTT. Residues: CASRHRPPGGELFF.